Presented here are 9 T cell receptor beta chains from one specimen sequenced in a study of T-cell memory formation after mild COVID-19 (dated by TCRdb to the early 2020s). Receptor amplification or capture employed 5' RACE. TCRdb records Illumina NovaSeq 6000 as the sequencer. TCRdb ran its own pipeline on the public reads, namely fastp trimming at Q25 and MiXCR clone calling, and kept in-frame beta chains. Entries are consolidated by CDR3 protein sequence, retaining the most common genes and DNA. The sample table records approximately 450,000 distinct CDR3 sequences; about 18% of these occur just once. Clones ranked in the top ten supply approximately 13% of the sample. The sample taken for sequencing was PBMCs or a T cell subset sorted from them (not recorded which). The source is an adult woman who had mild COVID-19 (a few samples of this study predate the infection). The sample titles of this study are shuffled in the database, so cell type and time point are left out; the donor was told from shared clones.

Here the CDR3 reads CASGVLGVAYGYTF. CDR3 coding DNA: TGTGCCAGCGGCGTCTTGGGGGTGGCCTATGGCTACACCTTC. The V gene is TRBV11-2, the J gene TRBJ1-2; possible D gene TRBD1, 5 bases. This CDR3 contains 14 residues. The V gene lost 8 bases and the J gene lost 4 bases, with 17 bases spanning the gap. Per germline, CDR1 SGHAT and CDR2 FQNNGV.

V usage is TRBV30 and J usage is TRBJ1-1, with 8 bases lining up with TRBD1. V lost 0 bases and J lost 4; bases outside the gene matches: 1. The CDR3 contains 13 residues. Germline V gene lookup returns CDR1 GTSNPN and CDR2 SVGIG (reference sequence). The CDR3 protein is CAWSVQGVTEAFF. The CDR3 nucleotides are TGTGCCTGGAGTGTACAGGGGGTCACTGAAGCTTTCTTT.

V and J are TRBV7-2 and TRBJ2-3; no clear D gene. The CDR3 loop spans 15 amino acids. The germline V gene encodes CDR1 SGHTA and CDR2 FQGNSA. Trimming stripped 2 bases from V and 1 base from J, with 10 bases between. DNA of the CDR3: TGTGCCAGCAGCTTAAAAAGGGCCGGCACAGATACGCAGTATTTT. It is translated as CASSLKRAGTDTQYF.

The rearrangement joins TRBV12-3 or TRBV12-4 to TRBJ2-7; a weak D match, TRBD2 (5 bases). Trimming pared 6 bases from V and 5 bases from J, leaving 17 bases between. This CDR3 is built from 14 residues. The CDR3 coding sequence is TGTGCCAGCAGCCCGCTTTCTGGGAGCAACGAGCAGTACTTC. Its translation: CASSPLSGSNEQYF.

The chain has TRBV5-1 and TRBJ2-5, with D unclear. The V end was cut by 0 bases, the J end by 4 bases, with 13 bases between. Germline V CDR1 and CDR2: SGHRS, YFSETQ. The CDR3 spans 15 residues. CDR3 sequence reads: CASSLGGRVGETQYF. DNA of the CDR3: TGCGCCAGCAGCTTGGGAGGTAGGGTTGGAGAGACCCAGTACTTC.

The V gene is TRBV19, the J gene TRBJ2-1; 8 nucleotides agree with TRBD1. Per germline, CDR1 LNHDA and CDR2 SQIVND (reference sequence). The V segment lost 10 bases and the J segment 6 bases; nucleotides outside the gene matches: 8. The CDR3 is 13 amino acids. The CDR3 reads CATKDRAGNEQFF. CDR3 nucleotides: TGTGCCACTAAGGACAGGGCCGGCAATGAGCAGTTCTTC.

The V gene is TRBV7-9, the J gene TRBJ2-1; maybe TRBD2 (6 bases). Per the germline V gene, CDR1 is SEHNR and CDR2 is FQNEAQ (reference sequence). Trimming shortened V by 5 bases and J by 8 bases, and 19 bases separated the two germline ends. The CDR3 length is 15 residues. CDR3 sequence: CASSPGAEGPDEQFF. The CDR3 DNA follows: TGTGCCAGCAGCCCTGGAGCGGAGGGGCCCGATGAGCAGTTCTTC.

The chain couples TRBV13 to TRBJ2-3, with TRBD2 identical over 8 bases. The CDR3 loop spans 17 amino acids. Germline assignment: CDR1 PRHDT and CDR2 FYEKMQ (reference sequence). Losses at the gene ends were 5 bases for V and 0 bases for J; bases not matched to a gene: 10. CDR3: CASSRATSGLSTDTQYF. CDR3 nucleotides: TGTGCCAGCAGCCGCGCAACTAGCGGCCTAAGCACAGATACGCAGTATTTT.

This clonotype was recorded a few times. V and J are TRBV7-3 and TRBJ2-2; D gene unclear. The germline V and J ends were trimmed by 3 bases and 4 bases, with 12 bases remaining between them. CDR1 is SGHTA and CDR2 is FQGTGA in the germline V gene. This CDR3 has 15 amino acids. This chain's CDR3 is CASSFKLGSTGELFF. The CDR3 bases are TGTGCCAGCAGCTTTAAATTAGGGTCCACCGGGGAGCTGTTTTTT. Based on the CDR3 plus reference TRBV7-3 and TRBJ2-2, the full variable domain is GAGVSQTPSNKVTEKGKYVELRCDPISGHTALYWYRQSLGQGPEFLIYFQGTGAADDSGLPNDRFFAVRPEGSVSTLKIQRTERGDSAVYLCASSFKLGSTGELFFGEGSRLTVL.